This TCR beta chain came from a study of shared clonotypes between healthy human individuals. CDR3 length equals 13 residues. Germline CDR1 MNHNS, CDR2 SASEGT. The V end was cut by 4 bases, the J end by 2 bases, with 9 bases between. As defined, naive CD8 cells were CD45RO-negative and positively selected for CCR7, with terminally differentiated effector memory CD45RA+ cells excluded. Study-wide results and caveats: All-four-donor shared clonotypes had higher generation probabilities than non-shared clonotypes did.

Using immunoSEQ multiplex PCR, the repertoire was profiled, and TCRdb retains in-frame clones only, with some absent. The sample consists of around 2,000,000 clones, around 96% of them appearing once. Concerning this clone: Its antigen is not identified. Different DNA sequences within this sample yield the same CDR3.

Material for sequencing was naive CD8+ T cells sorted from blood. The clonotype comes from a man in his late teens or twenties in good health. The chain couples TRBV6-1 to TRBJ2-7; D might be TRBD1 (5 bases). CDR3 in DNA: TGTGCCAGCAGTGCCGACAGAGCCTACGAGCAGTACTTC. Translation: CASSADRAYEQYF.